These T cell receptor beta chains were read from a single sample in a study of T-cell memory formation after mild COVID-19. MiXCR, run by TCRdb on the 5' RACE reads, gives a single entry per CDR3 protein. The sample has around 250,000 distinct CDR3 sequences; 15% to 20% are singletons. Sample: PBMCs or a T cell subset sorted from them (not recorded which). The receptors shown here come from a man aged 18 to 29 who had mild COVID-19 (a few samples of this study predate the infection). Cell type and time point are not known. The CDR3 runs from the conserved cysteine through the conserved F or W. Where a row states a size, it is once, few, many or the class of an expanded clone; other rows omit it.

j_gene	v_gene	abundance	CDR3aa
TRBJ2-6	TRBV9	few	CASSGRHRSGANVLTF
TRBJ1-2	TRBV5-4	NA	CASSFWGAGGYTF
TRBJ1-1	TRBV6-2/TRBV6-3	once	CASSSWDTAGEAFF
TRBJ1-1	TRBV2	few	CASSELRAQTEEAFF
TRBJ1-6	TRBV7-2	few	CASSLVHGYNSPLHF
TRBJ1-2	TRBV6-2/TRBV6-3	NA	CASRHRVGYTF
TRBJ2-1	TRBV20-1	NA	CSASPDRPNEQFF
TRBJ2-1	TRBV5-1	NA	CASSLPSPHNEQFF
TRBJ1-1	TRBV5-1	few	CASSLFPLRGGDTEAFF
TRBJ2-1	TRBV4-1	few	CASSPDRGDEQFF